This TCR beta chain is from a study of blood T cell repertoires in COVID-19. The overall study: Researchers got acute and convalescent COVID-19 samples from the United States, Italy and Spain. The cDNA or gDNA used as material had been derived from T cells, B-cell-depleted T cells, or PBMCs.

V shed 6 bases and J 0 bases; nucleotides not matched to a gene: 3. CDR3 length: 15 residues. The V gene's germline CDR1 is LNHDA and CDR2 SQIVND (reference sequence). The repertoire was sequenced with immunoSEQ multiplex PCR; TCRdb's copy has only in-frame clones and lacks some. The data contain 400,000 to 450,000 clones, 90% of them singletons. Cohort 3 recovered donors had two negative PCRs, clearance, or symptom resolution. The sample consisted of PBMCs or T cells enriched from blood (not recorded which). The clonotype comes from a man between 18 and 35 years old who had recovered from COVID-19. The chain employs TRBV19 and TRBJ1-3, with 9 bases that match TRBD1. The CDR3 bases are TGTGCCAGTAGGGGACAGGGCTTCTCTGGAAACACCATATATTTT. Protein sequence: CASRGQGFSGNTIYF.